These T cell receptor beta chains were read from a single sample in a study of blood T cell repertoires in COVID-19. Repertoires were generated with immunoSEQ multiplex PCR, while TCRdb's copy carries only in-frame clones and drops some. The table includes 120,000 to 150,000 clones, 85% to 90% detected once. Sequenced sample: peripheral blood. The origin of the receptors is a woman aged 60 to 75 with acute or convalescent COVID-19. The CDR3 runs from the conserved cysteine through the conserved F or W. The D gene is left open where the match is weak. A row's size may be missing; if present it is once, few, many or a size class.

v_gene	abundance	j_gene	d_gene	CDR3aa	CDR3nt
TRBV28	NA	TRBJ2-1	NA	CASSPQGPHTSYNEQFF	TGTGCCAGCAGTCCCCAGGGGCCCCACACCTCCTACAATGAGCAGTTCTTC
TRBV2	NA	TRBJ1-1	NA	CASSEGTPREVFF	TGTGCCAGCAGTGAGGGGACACCTCGTGAAGTTTTCTTT
TRBV7-9	NA	TRBJ2-7	NA	CASSVQGYEQYF	TGTGCCAGCAGCGTGCAGGGTTACGAGCAGTACTTC
TRBV3-1/TRBV3-2	NA	TRBJ2-7	TRBD2	CASSHRGVPSYEQYF	TGTGCCAGCAGCCACCGGGGGGTTCCTTCCTACGAGCAGTACTTC
TRBV6-1	NA	TRBJ2-7	TRBD1	CASSESLGQGTYEQYF	TGTGCCAGCAGTGAATCTTTGGGACAGGGAACCTACGAGCAGTACTTC
TRBV7-2	once	TRBJ2-5	NA	CASSSDRQETQYF	TGTGCCAGCAGCTCCGACAGACAAGAGACCCAGTACTTC
TRBV28	NA	TRBJ1-2	NA	CASTLGGDQNGYTF	TGTGCCAGCACCCTCGGGGGGGATCAGAATGGCTACACCTTC
TRBV19	once	TRBJ1-5	TRBD1	CASLGQVYQPQHF	TGTGCCAGTCTGGGACAGGTTTATCAGCCCCAGCATTTT
TRBV6-2/TRBV6-3	NA	TRBJ2-3	NA	CASSYELEVTDTQYF	TGTGCCAGCAGTTATGAACTAGAAGTGACAGATACGCAGTATTTT
TRBV21-1	NA	TRBJ1-6	NA	CASSKDESGDSPLHF	TGTGCCAGCAGCAAAGATGAGTCCGGAGATTCACCCCTCCACTTT
TRBV27	NA	TRBJ1-5	NA	CASSLQGSFQPQHF	TGTGCCAGCAGTCTCCAGGGGTCCTTTCAGCCCCAGCATTTT
TRBV3-1/TRBV3-2	NA	TRBJ2-2	NA	CASSQILAFNTGELFF	TGTGCCAGCAGCCAAATCCTAGCCTTCAACACCGGGGAGCTGTTTTTT
TRBV30	once	TRBJ2-3	TRBD2	CAWSVQRLAGEITQYF	TGTGCCTGGAGTGTACAGAGACTAGCGGGGGAAATAACGCAGTATTTT
TRBV7-9	NA	TRBJ1-5	TRBD1	CASSSGQGNQPQHF	TGTGCCAGCAGCTCCGGACAGGGGAATCAGCCCCAGCATTTT
TRBV7-7	NA	TRBJ2-7	NA	CASSLDSSTTYEQYF	TGTGCTAGCAGTTTGGACTCAAGTACCACCTACGAGCAGTACTTC
TRBV7-3	NA	TRBJ2-4	TRBD1	CASSPNGGQGALGTKNIQYF	TGTGCCAGCAGCCCAAATGGTGGACAGGGGGCCCTGGGGACCAAAAACATTCAGTACTTC
TRBV2	NA	TRBJ1-2	NA	CASSEARGGLVYGYTF	TGTGCCAGCAGTGAAGCACGGGGGGGGCTGGTCTATGGCTACACCTTC
TRBV19	NA	TRBJ2-5	TRBD1	CASSISGQGWQETQYF	TGTGCCAGTAGTATTTCTGGACAGGGGTGGCAAGAGACCCAGTACTTC
TRBV3-1/TRBV3-2	NA	TRBJ1-3	NA	CASSQAGSGNTIYF	TGTGCCAGCAGCCAAGCCGGGTCTGGAAACACCATATATTTT
TRBV7-3	NA	TRBJ2-1	TRBD1	CASSFRDSAYNEQFF	TGTGCCAGCAGCTTTCGGGACAGCGCCTACAATGAGCAGTTCTTC
TRBV7-2	NA	TRBJ2-2	NA	CASSLGGYPGELFF	TGTGCCAGCAGCTTAGGAGGTTATCCCGGGGAGCTGTTTTTT
TRBV7-2	few	TRBJ1-2	TRBD1	CASSPQGAGYGYTF	TGTGCCAGCAGCCCACAGGGGGCAGGCTATGGCTACACCTTC
TRBV6-2/TRBV6-3	NA	TRBJ2-7	TRBD1	CASSSDREAYYEQYF	TGTGCCAGCAGTTCGGACAGGGAAGCCTACTACGAGCAGTACTTC
TRBV7-9	NA	TRBJ2-7	TRBD1	CASSWTGEIGEQYF	TGTGCCAGCAGCTGGACAGGGGAAATAGGCGAGCAGTACTTC
TRBV28	NA	TRBJ1-4	NA	CASSSTQANEKLFF	TGTGCCAGCAGTTCGACACAAGCTAATGAAAAACTGTTTTTT
TRBV4-1	NA	TRBJ2-5	TRBD2	CASSRLPGTSGGKLQETQYF	TGCGCCAGCAGCCGCCTCCCGGGGACTAGCGGAGGCAAACTCCAAGAGACCCAGTACTTC
TRBV20-1	NA	TRBJ1-1	TRBD1	CSASLTGEAEAFF	TGCAGTGCTAGTCTGACAGGGGAGGCGGAAGCTTTCTTT
TRBV28	NA	TRBJ1-5	TRBD1	CASSRTGQGGQPQHF	TGTGCCAGCAGCCGCACCGGACAGGGAGGGCAGCCCCAGCATTTT
TRBV23-1	NA	TRBJ2-3	TRBD2	CASSLPGRGRGPDTQYF	TGCGCCAGCAGTCTCCCCGGGAGGGGGAGGGGCCCAGATACGCAGTATTTT
TRBV7-9	few	TRBJ2-7	TRBD2	CASSPGGQAYEQYF	TGTGCCAGCAGCCCGGGGGGGCAGGCCTACGAGCAGTACTTC
TRBV4-3	few	TRBJ2-3	TRBD2	CASSQGPLSGGLADTQYF	TGCGCCAGCAGCCAAGGGCCCCTGAGCGGGGGGCTCGCAGATACGCAGTATTTT
TRBV24-1	NA	TRBJ2-5	TRBD1	CATSERQGYQETQYF	TGTGCCACCAGTGAAAGACAGGGGTACCAAGAGACCCAGTACTTC
TRBV3-1/TRBV3-2	NA	TRBJ1-6	NA	CASSQVGSPLHF	TGTGCCAGCAGCCAAGTCGGTTCACCCCTCCACTTT
TRBV9	NA	TRBJ1-2	TRBD1	CASSVDQDRDPPPYGYTF	TGTGCCAGCAGCGTCGATCAGGACAGGGATCCGCCTCCATATGGCTACACCTTC
TRBV10-3	NA	TRBJ1-1	NA	CAISDGVQGEVEAFF	TGTGCCATCAGTGATGGTGTTCAAGGGGAAGTGGAAGCTTTCTTT
TRBV29-1	NA	TRBJ1-2	NA	CSGRDYDYGYTF	TGCAGCGGCCGGGATTACGACTATGGCTACACCTTC
TRBV7-2	NA	TRBJ1-2	TRBD1	CASSLAGQGYGYTF	TGTGCCAGCAGCTTAGCCGGACAGGGGTATGGCTACACCTTC
TRBV30	NA	TRBJ1-5	NA	CAWSVYGGQGFQPQHF	TGTGCCTGGAGTGTATATGGTGGGCAGGGGTTCCAGCCCCAGCATTTT
TRBV5-6	NA	TRBJ2-1	TRBD2	CASTYDGLAGALVDEQFF	TGTGCCAGCACCTACGACGGACTAGCGGGGGCCCTTGTAGATGAGCAGTTCTTC
TRBV12-3/TRBV12-4	NA	TRBJ1-1	NA	CASSLDTNTEAFF	TGTGCCAGCAGTTTGGACACAAACACTGAAGCTTTCTTT
TRBV7-6	NA	TRBJ2-3	NA	CASSLLGHPSSTDTQYF	TGTGCCAGCAGCTTACTGGGACACCCCTCGAGCACAGATACGCAGTATTTT
TRBV9	NA	TRBJ2-3	TRBD2	CASSAPGEREFTDTQYF	TGTGCCAGCAGCGCGCCGGGGGAGCGGGAGTTCACAGATACGCAGTATTTT
TRBV19	NA	TRBJ2-1	TRBD2	CASSTRTSGGLGNEQFF	TGTGCCAGTAGTACTAGGACTAGCGGGGGACTTGGCAATGAGCAGTTCTTC
TRBV4-1	NA	TRBJ2-5	TRBD2	CASSQEFSGGRYQETQYF	TGCGCCAGCAGCCAAGAGTTTAGCGGGGGCCGCTACCAAGAGACCCAGTACTTC
TRBV30	NA	TRBJ1-5	TRBD1	CAWSVVTTGGGNQPQHF	TGTGCCTGGAGTGTCGTAACGACAGGGGGCGGGAATCAGCCCCAGCATTTT
TRBV29-1	NA	TRBJ2-1	TRBD2	CSVRGAGGLFYEQFF	TGCAGCGTCAGAGGGGCGGGGGGGCTTTTTTATGAGCAGTTCTTC
TRBV28	NA	TRBJ1-1	NA	CASRQTFNTEAFF	TGTGCCAGCAGACAGACATTCAACACTGAAGCTTTCTTT
TRBV7-9	NA	TRBJ1-2	NA	CASSFRENYGYTF	TGTGCCAGCAGCTTTAGGGAGAACTATGGCTACACCTTC
TRBV10-3	NA	TRBJ1-1	NA	CAIRSDSMSTEAFF	TGTGCCATCAGAAGTGACAGCATGAGCACTGAAGCTTTCTTT
TRBV5-6	NA	TRBJ2-1	NA	CASSLQGRRYNEQFF	TGTGCCAGCAGCTTACAGGGACGACGATACAATGAGCAGTTCTTC
TRBV7-2	once	TRBJ1-6	NA	CASSLVRSAKYNSPLHF	TGTGCCAGCAGCTTAGTTCGGTCAGCGAAGTATAATTCACCCCTCCACTTT
TRBV7-2	NA	TRBJ1-2	TRBD1	CASSIPWDRDDMGYTF	TGTGCCAGCAGCATCCCGTGGGACAGGGATGATATGGGCTACACCTTC
TRBV10-3	NA	TRBJ2-1	NA	CAISESSGAYNEQFF	TGTGCCATCAGTGAGTCCTCAGGGGCCTACAATGAGCAGTTCTTC
TRBV4-3	NA	TRBJ1-6	TRBD1	CASSQMMGQGGSPLHF	TGCGCCAGCAGCCAAATGATGGGACAGGGCGGGTCACCCCTCCACTTT
TRBV9	NA	TRBJ1-6	NA	CASSSKAGTSNSPLHF	TGTGCCAGCAGCTCCAAAGCCGGGACAAGTAATTCACCCCTCCACTTT